The 25 T cell receptor beta chains below all came from one sample that was sequenced in a study of T cell repertoires in cytomegalovirus infection (dated by TCRdb to about 2019). These reads were obtained on an Illumina HiSeq 1500. The raw public data were reprocessed by TCRdb itself: fastp quality trimming at Q25, MiXCR clonotype calling, in-frame beta chains only. All rows with the same CDR3 protein become a single entry with the most common DNA and genes. The sample yields fewer than 550,000 distinct CDR3 sequences; approximately 15% were counted once. The ten top clones hold 20% to 30% of the sample. Sequenced: CD8+ T cells from PBMCs. Receptors were obtained from a human donor in good health (CMV status not recorded). Some clones in this sample may be carry-over from other donors' samples.

J is TRBJ2-1 and V is TRBV29-1; TRBD1 matches at 8 bases. Germline loops: CDR1 SQVTM, CDR2 ANQGSEA. The V and J ends lost 6 bases and 4 bases, in that order; junction bases with no gene match: 8. The CDR3 covers 14 residues. The CDR3 sequence is CSVGRTGKYNEQFF. CDR3 coding DNA: TGCAGCGTCGGCAGGACAGGGAAGTACAATGAGCAGTTCTTC.

A word on this clonotype: A much larger clone differs by one base, so this may be a read error. The genes are TRBV3-1 and TRBJ2-7, with 7 bases lining up with TRBD2. The CDR3 runs 14 residues. V lost 3 bases and J lost 5; bases outside the gene matches: 7. CDR1 is LGHDT and CDR2 is YNNKEL in the germline V gene (reference sequence). The CDR3 nucleotides are TGTGCCAGCAGCCACATCAGCGGGGACGACGAGCAGTACTTC. Protein: CASSHISGDDEQYF.

This clonotype has a count of ten or more. The rearrangement links TRBV27 to TRBJ2-7; D possibly corresponds to TRBD2 (6 bases). From germline, CDR1 is MNHEY and CDR2 SMNVEV (reference sequence). V was shortened by 4 bases and J by 2 bases, with 12 bases between the two germline ends. The CDR3 runs to 14 residues. DNA of the CDR3: TGTGCCAGCAGTTCGCGGGACGGAACCTACGAGCAGTACTTC. Its translation is CASSSRDGTYEQYF.

This clonotype was observed at least ten times. The chain has TRBV14 and TRBJ2-2, with 7 nucleotides matching TRBD1. Germline lookup yields CDR1 SGHDN and CDR2 FVKESK. The CDR3 covers 16 residues. V lost 1 base, J lost 4 bases, and 6 bases stayed unmatched. CDR3 residues: CASSQADRESTGELFF. CDR3 nucleotides: TGTGCCAGCAGCCAAGCCGACAGGGAAAGCACCGGGGAGCTGTTTTTT.

This clonotype was recorded many times. J is TRBJ2-1 and V is TRBV12-3 or TRBV12-4; TRBD2 aligns across 9 bases. Germline trimming cut 7 bases from V and 7 bases from J; bases unmatched to any gene: 8. This CDR3 has 14 residues. The DNA of the CDR3 is TGTGCCAGCATCTTTAGCGGGAGTGGGAATGAGCAGTTCTTC. Translation gives CASIFSGSGNEQFF.

This clonotype occurred many times. The chain combines TRBV7-9 with TRBJ2-1; 14 bases align to TRBD2. V was pared by 5 bases and J by 12 bases, with 15 bases of the junction left unmatched. CDR3 length: 17 amino acids. Germline V gives CDR1 SEHNR, CDR2 FQNEAQ (reference sequence). CDR3 nucleotides: TGTGCCAGCAGCGCTAAGCGACTAGCGGGAGGGGACATGGTGCAGTTCTTC. It encodes CASSAKRLAGGDMVQFF.

This clonotype has ten or more counts. V usage is TRBV7-3 and J usage is TRBJ2-2; D remains ambiguous. The germline CDR1 and CDR2 sequences are SGHTA and FQGTGA. Deletions cut 1 base from V and 7 bases from J, with 22 bases between. The CDR3 totals 18 residues. CDR3 in DNA: TGTGCCAGCAGCTTAAACCGCCCGAGGCACCCATACCTCGGGGAGCTGTTTTTT. Protein: CASSLNRPRHPYLGELFF.

The V call is TRBV10-3, the J call TRBJ2-7, with D possibly being TRBD1 (7 bases). The germline gives CDR1 ENHRY, CDR2 SYGVKD. CDR3 length equals 18 residues. The V and J ends lost 2 bases and 1 base respectively, with 21 bases between them. CDR3 bases: TGTGCCATCAGTGAGAAGGGCAGGGGGGAGCCCCGGTCCTACGAGCAGTACTTC. This translates into CAISEKGRGEPRSYEQYF.

This clonotype occurred many times. The CDR3 loop is CASLGVAVSYEQYF. CDR3 bases: TGTGCCAGCCTGGGTGTGGCCGTCTCCTACGAGCAGTACTTC. The chain links TRBV28 to TRBJ2-7; D call uncertain. The V gene lost 8 bases and the J gene lost 0 bases, with 14 bases spanning the gap. Germline V CDR1 and CDR2: MDHEN, SYDVKM. This CDR3 spans 14 amino acids.

The genes are TRBV10-3 and TRBJ2-2; tentative D call: TRBD1 (6 bases). The V gene's germline CDR1 is ENHRY and CDR2 SYGVKD. V was trimmed by 11 bases and J by 1 base, leaving 17 bases between them. The CDR3 is 15 amino acids. The CDR3 loop reads CAAEQGPLNTGELFF. Written as DNA, the CDR3 is TGTGCCGCGGAACAGGGACCACTGAACACCGGGGAGCTGTTTTTT.

This clonotype appeared a few times. V is TRBV9 and J is TRBJ2-5; D is undetermined. V lost 0 bases to trimming and J lost 2 bases, with 14 bases between them. The germline gives CDR1 SGDLS, CDR2 YYNGEE. The CDR3 totals 16 residues. The chain's CDR3 is CASSVGGSKRQETQYF. Here the CDR3 DNA reads TGTGCCAGCAGCGTAGGCGGTAGCAAACGACAAGAGACCCAGTACTTC.

J is TRBJ2-7 and V is TRBV28; 9 bases are a match to TRBD1. CDR3 length: 15 amino acids. Germline V gene data show CDR1 as MDHEN and CDR2 as SYDVKM. V trimming: 3 bases; J trimming: 4 bases; junction bases outside the gene matches: 7. CDR3 amino acids: CASSFKGTGYYEQYF. The DNA of the CDR3 is TGTGCCAGCAGTTTTAAGGGGACAGGGTATTACGAGCAGTACTTC. Full variable domain (rest looked up from reference TRBV28 and TRBJ2-7): DVKVTQSSRYLVKRTGEKVFLECVQDMDHENMFWYRQDPGLGLRLIYFSYDVKMKEKGDIPEGYSVSREKKERFSLILESASTNQTSMYLCASSFKGTGYYEQYFGPGTRLTVT.

With regard to this clonotype: Being one base from a much bigger clone, this may be a read error. Because the CDR3 is missing its conserved closing phenylalanine or tryptophan, this is likely a read error. The rearrangement uses TRBV9 and TRBJ2-7; TRBD1 aligns across 9 bases. Germline assignment: CDR1 SGDLS and CDR2 YYNGEE. The CDR3 is made up of 14 amino acids. V shed 4 bases and J 6 bases; nucleotides not matched to a gene: 8. CDR3 nucleotides: TGTGCCAGCAGCCCCTGGGACAGGGAGGGCGAGCAGTACATC. Its translation: CASSPWDREGEQYI.

This clonotype was counted at least ten times. V gene TRBV27 combines with J gene TRBJ1-5; D might be TRBD1 (5 bases). Trimming pared 5 bases from V and 0 bases from J, leaving 14 bases between. This CDR3 is 16 amino acids long. The V gene's germline CDR1 is MNHEY and CDR2 SMNVEV (reference sequence). The CDR3 loop reads CASSTSAGDSNQPQHF. In DNA form, the CDR3 reads TGTGCCAGCAGTACCTCCGCGGGGGATAGCAATCAGCCCCAGCATTTT.

A remark on this clonotype: A much bigger clone sits one base away, suggesting this may be a read error. V is TRBV9 and J is TRBJ1-3; D might be TRBD1 (5 bases). This CDR3 has 14 amino acids. Germline V gene lookup returns CDR1 SGDLS and CDR2 YYNGEE. The ends were cut back, 2 bases at V and 0 bases at J, with 6 bases in the middle. The CDR3 region has the DNA TGTGCCAGCAGCGTCGACAGCTCTGGAAACACCATATATTTT. Translation gives CASSVDSSGNTIYF. Full variable domain (remainder filled in from reference TRBV9 and TRBJ1-3): DSGVTQTPKHLITATGQRVTLRCSPRSGDLSVYWYQQSLDQGLQFLIQYYNGEERAKGNILERFSAQQFPDLHSELNLSSLELGDSALYFCASSVDSSGNTIYFGEGSWLTVV.

This clonotype has ten or more counts. The genes are TRBV14 and TRBJ2-1; tentatively, D is TRBD1 (6 bases). CDR1 is SGHDN, CDR2 FVKESK, per germline. This CDR3 has 14 amino acids. V lost 2 bases to trimming and J lost 6 bases, with 11 bases between them. The CDR3 loop is CASSQPGTTNEQFF. CDR3 nucleotide sequence: TGTGCCAGCAGCCAACCCGGGACAACCAATGAGCAGTTCTTC.

This clonotype has only a few counts. This chain links TRBV29-1 with TRBJ2-1; tentatively, D is TRBD1 or TRBD2 (5 bases each). CDR3 length: 14 amino acids. The V gene lost 5 bases and the J gene lost 6 bases, with 17 bases spanning the gap. Germline CDR1 and CDR2: SQVTM and ANQGSEA. The CDR3 region has the DNA TGCAGCGTTCATGGGGGAATTGAGGCCAATGAGCAGTTCTTC. Translating gives CSVHGGIEANEQFF.

This clonotype occurred many times. The chain employs TRBV6-5 and TRBJ2-1, with a tentative D call TRBD2 (5 bases). The V gene lost 2 bases and the J gene lost 9 bases, with 8 bases spanning the gap. Germline CDR1 is MNHEY and CDR2 is SVGAGI. CDR3 length equals 12 residues. CDR3 in amino acids: CASSYGESEQFF. CDR3 in DNA: TGTGCCAGCAGTTACGGGGAGAGTGAGCAGTTCTTC.

The gene calls are TRBV6-5 and TRBJ2-7; 7 bases fit TRBD1. Germline-derived CDR1 and CDR2 are MNHEY and SVGAGI. The CDR3 extends over 15 amino acids. V shed 3 bases and J 0 bases; nucleotides not matched to a gene: 5. The CDR3 protein is CASSYRDSNSYEQYF. In DNA form, the CDR3 reads TGTGCCAGCAGTTATAGGGACAGTAACTCCTACGAGCAGTACTTC.

This clonotype was counted ten times or more. CDR3 DNA sequence: TGTGCCACCGGACAGGGATACGAGCAGTACTTC. The encoded protein is CATGQGYEQYF. V and J are TRBV27 and TRBJ2-7; the match to TRBD1 covers 8 bases. V gave up 10 bases and J gave up 4 bases; unmatched junction bases: 3. The CDR3 loop spans 11 amino acids. CDR1 is MNHEY and CDR2 is SMNVEV in the germline V gene (reference sequence).

The V and J genes are TRBV4-1 and TRBJ2-7, with 11 bases matching TRBD1. This CDR3 spans 19 amino acids. V lost 4 bases to trimming and J lost 3 bases; unmatched junction nucleotides: 17. The germline V gene encodes CDR1 MGHRA and CDR2 YSYEKL. The CDR3 reads CASSLTGQGDSLEFYEQYF. In DNA form, the CDR3 reads TGCGCCAGCAGCCTTACGGGACAGGGGGACTCTTTAGAGTTCTACGAGCAGTACTTC.

This clonotype appeared many times. This chain uses TRBV2 with TRBJ2-2; 7 nucleotides match TRBD2. CDR1 is SNHLY and CDR2 is FYNNEI in the germline V gene. V gave up 7 bases and J gave up 0 bases; unmatched junction bases: 11. The CDR3 has 17 amino acids. For the CDR3, the DNA is TGTGCCAGCACGCCGGTTGGGAGGGGCGCGAACACCGGGGAGCTGTTTTTT. Its protein is CASTPVGRGANTGELFF.

This clonotype came up many times. The chain uses TRBV10-3 and TRBJ2-7; D is undetermined. V dropped 6 bases and J dropped 3 bases, with 9 bases sitting between them. Germline CDR1 is ENHRY and CDR2 is SYGVKD. CDR3 length equals 12 residues. The CDR3 reads CAIRSINYEQYF. For the CDR3, the DNA is TGTGCCATCAGATCTATAAACTACGAGCAGTACTTC.

This chain joins TRBV25-1 and TRBJ2-1; 9 bases are shared with TRBD1. The ends lost 7 bases at V and 4 bases at J; junction bases unmatched: 2. The CDR3 extends over 13 amino acids. Looked up from germline, CDR1 is MGHDK and CDR2 is SYGVNS. The CDR3 sequence: CASTGQGYNEQFF. The CDR3 DNA reads as TGTGCCAGCACGGGACAGGGATACAATGAGCAGTTCTTC.

This clonotype was counted many times. This sequence joins TRBV5-1 and TRBJ2-7, with D hard to call. The germline CDR1 and CDR2 sequences are SGHRS and YFSETQ. This CDR3 contains 15 residues. Trimming took off 3 bases at V and 3 bases at J, with 16 bases between the two ends. CDR3 sequence (DNA): TGCGCCAGCAGCTCCGAGGACGGATGGGACTACGAGCAGTACTTC. Translated, it gives CASSSEDGWDYEQYF.